This T cell receptor (beta chain) was recovered during a study of blood T cell repertoires in COVID-19. Study background: Spain, Italy and the United States supplied samples that represented acute and convalescent COVID-19.

The CDR3 covers 15 residues. Trimming took 2 bases from V and 8 from J, leaving 18 bases between them. Germline lookup yields CDR1 MDHEN and CDR2 SYDVKM. Participants were aged roughly 18 to 90 years, lived in 24 US areas, and enrolled virtually. Authors' processing steps: Nucleated cell counts were estimated from reference gene primer amplification. Assay used: immunoSEQ multiplex PCR; TCRdb lists only in-frame clones, some missing. V, J and clone size derive from that table, while D and trimming were established from the DNA sequence. Of 280,000 or so clones in the sample, 87% were seen once. This chain uses TRBV28 with TRBJ1-2; TRBD1 is a possible D gene (5 bases). The receptor was derived from a woman in her thirties or forties who had recovered from COVID-19. Input material: PBMCs or T cells enriched from blood (not recorded which). This chain's CDR3 is CASSLNSGRGGGYTF. Here the CDR3 DNA reads TGTGCCAGCAGTTTAAACTCAGGGAGGGGCGGCGGCTACACCTTC.